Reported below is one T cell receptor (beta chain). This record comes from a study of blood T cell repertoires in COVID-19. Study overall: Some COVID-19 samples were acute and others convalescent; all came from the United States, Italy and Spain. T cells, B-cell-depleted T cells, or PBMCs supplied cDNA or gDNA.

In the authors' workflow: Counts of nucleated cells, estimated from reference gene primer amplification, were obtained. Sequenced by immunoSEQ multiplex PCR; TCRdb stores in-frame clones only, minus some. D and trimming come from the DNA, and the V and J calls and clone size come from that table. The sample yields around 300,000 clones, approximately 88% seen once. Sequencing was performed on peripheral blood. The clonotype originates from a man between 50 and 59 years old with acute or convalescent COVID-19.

The CDR3 DNA sequence: TGTGCCAGCAGCCAAACCGAGAGGGGGAATGGCTACACCTTC. Translating gives CASSQTERGNGYTF. V and J are TRBV14 and TRBJ1-2, with D perhaps TRBD1 (6 bases). Trimming removed 2 bases from V and 6 bases from J, with 13 bases in between. Germline loops: CDR1 SGHDN, CDR2 FVKESK. This CDR3 comprises 14 residues.